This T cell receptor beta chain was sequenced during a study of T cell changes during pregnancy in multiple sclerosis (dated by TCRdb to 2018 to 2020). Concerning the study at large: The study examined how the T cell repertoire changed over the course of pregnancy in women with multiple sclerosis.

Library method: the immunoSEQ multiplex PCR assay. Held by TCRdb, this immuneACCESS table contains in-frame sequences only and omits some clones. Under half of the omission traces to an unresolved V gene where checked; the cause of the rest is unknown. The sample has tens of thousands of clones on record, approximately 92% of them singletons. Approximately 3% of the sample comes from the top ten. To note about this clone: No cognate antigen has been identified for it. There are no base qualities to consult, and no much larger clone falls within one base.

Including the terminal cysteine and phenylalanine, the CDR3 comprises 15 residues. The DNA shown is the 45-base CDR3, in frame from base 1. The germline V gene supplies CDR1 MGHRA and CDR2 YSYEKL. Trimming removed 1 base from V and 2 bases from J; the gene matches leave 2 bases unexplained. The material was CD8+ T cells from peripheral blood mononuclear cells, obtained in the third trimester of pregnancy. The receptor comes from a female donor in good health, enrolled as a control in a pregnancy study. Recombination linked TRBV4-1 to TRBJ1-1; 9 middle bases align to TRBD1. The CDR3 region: CASSQGTGVNTEAFF. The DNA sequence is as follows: TGCGCCAGCAGCCAAGGGACAGGGGTTAACACTGAAGCTTTCTTT.